This T cell receptor beta chain was observed in a study of early T cells in non-severe SARS-CoV-2 infection. Overall study: Bulk RNA isolated from unsorted whole blood underwent sequencing; chains were not paired.

CDR1 is LNHDA and CDR2 is SQIVND in the germline V gene (reference sequence). The CDR3 sequence is 16 residues long. Trimming took off 5 bases at V and 0 bases at J, with 15 bases between the two ends. Study-level results: Matches to VDJdb favored anti-spike CD8 responses and missed private and CD4 specificities.

This clonotype has a count of ten or more. Its antigen is currently unknown. Unique molecular identifiers (one per individual cDNA molecule) were attached. TCRdb fed the 5' RACE reads into MiXCR, producing one record per CDR3 protein. The data show 50,000 to 80,000 distinct CDR3 sequences, 4% to 5.5% seen once. Material for sequencing was whole blood. The rearrangement joins TRBV19 to TRBJ2-3; D may match TRBD1 or TRBD2 (5 bases each). The TCR originated in an adult who was a healthcare worker with PCR-confirmed SARS-CoV-2 infection or an uninfected control (not recorded which). CDR3 loop: CASSLFGGTSTDTQYF. Written as DNA, the CDR3 is TGTGCCAGTAGTCTATTTGGGGGAACTAGCACAGATACGCAGTATTTT.